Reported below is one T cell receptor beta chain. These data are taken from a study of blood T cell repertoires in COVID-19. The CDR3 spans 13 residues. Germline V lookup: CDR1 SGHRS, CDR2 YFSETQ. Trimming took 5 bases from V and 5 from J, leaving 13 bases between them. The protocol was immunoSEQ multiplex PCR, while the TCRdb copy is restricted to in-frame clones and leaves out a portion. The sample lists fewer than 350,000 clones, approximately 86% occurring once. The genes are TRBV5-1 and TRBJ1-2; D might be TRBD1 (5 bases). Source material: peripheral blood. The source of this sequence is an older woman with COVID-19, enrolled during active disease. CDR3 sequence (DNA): TGCGCCAGCAGACCTGACAGACCTTATGGCTACACCTTC. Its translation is CASRPDRPYGYTF. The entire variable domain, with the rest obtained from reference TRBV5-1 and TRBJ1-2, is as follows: KAGVTQTPRYLIKTRGQQVTLSCSPISGHRSVSWYQQTPGQGLQFLFEYFSETQRNKGNFPGRFSGRQFSNSRSEMNVSTLELGDSALYLCASRPDRPYGYTFGSGTRLTVV.